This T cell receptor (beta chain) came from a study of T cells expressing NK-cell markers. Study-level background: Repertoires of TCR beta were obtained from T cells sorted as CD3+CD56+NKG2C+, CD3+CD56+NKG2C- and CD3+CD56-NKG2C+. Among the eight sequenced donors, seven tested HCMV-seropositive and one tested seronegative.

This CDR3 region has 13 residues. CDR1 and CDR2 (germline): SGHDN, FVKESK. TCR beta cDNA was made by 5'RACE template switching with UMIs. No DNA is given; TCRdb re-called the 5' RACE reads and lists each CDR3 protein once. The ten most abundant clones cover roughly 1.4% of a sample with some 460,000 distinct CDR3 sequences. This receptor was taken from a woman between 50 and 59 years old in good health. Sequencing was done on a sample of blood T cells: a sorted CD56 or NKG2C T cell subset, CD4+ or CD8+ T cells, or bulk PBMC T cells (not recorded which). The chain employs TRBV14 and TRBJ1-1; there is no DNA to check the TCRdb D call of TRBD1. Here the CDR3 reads CASRATGFTEAFF.